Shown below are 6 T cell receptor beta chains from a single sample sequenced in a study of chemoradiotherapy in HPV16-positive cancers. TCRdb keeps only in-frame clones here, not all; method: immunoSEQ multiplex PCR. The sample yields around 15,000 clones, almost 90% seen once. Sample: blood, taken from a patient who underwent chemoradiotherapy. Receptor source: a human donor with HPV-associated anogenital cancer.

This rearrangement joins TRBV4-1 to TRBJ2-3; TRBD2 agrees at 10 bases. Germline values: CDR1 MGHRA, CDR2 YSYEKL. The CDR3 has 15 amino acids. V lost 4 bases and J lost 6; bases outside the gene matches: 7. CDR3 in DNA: TGCGCCAGCAGCCCCACTAGCGGGGATACCGATACGCAGTATTTT. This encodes CASSPTSGDTDTQYF.

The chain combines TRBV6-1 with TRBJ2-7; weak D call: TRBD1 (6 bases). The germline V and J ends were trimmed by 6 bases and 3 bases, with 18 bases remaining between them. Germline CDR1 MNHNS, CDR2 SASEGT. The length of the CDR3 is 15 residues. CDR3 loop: CASRDPGTNSYEQYF. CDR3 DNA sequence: TGTGCCAGCAGGGACCCCGGGACAAACAGCTACGAGCAGTACTTC.

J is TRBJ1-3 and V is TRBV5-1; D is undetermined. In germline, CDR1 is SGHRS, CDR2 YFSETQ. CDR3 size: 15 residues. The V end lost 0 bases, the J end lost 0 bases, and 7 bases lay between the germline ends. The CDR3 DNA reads TGCGCCAGCAGCTTGGCCGGAAACTCTGGAAACACCATATATTTT. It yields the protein CASSLAGNSGNTIYF.

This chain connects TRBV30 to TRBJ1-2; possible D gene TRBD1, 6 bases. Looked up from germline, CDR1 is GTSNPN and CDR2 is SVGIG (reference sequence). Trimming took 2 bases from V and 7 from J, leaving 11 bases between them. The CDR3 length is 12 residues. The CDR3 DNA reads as TGTGCCTGGAGTTCAGGGGTGGGTGGCTACACCTTC. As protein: CAWSSGVGGYTF.

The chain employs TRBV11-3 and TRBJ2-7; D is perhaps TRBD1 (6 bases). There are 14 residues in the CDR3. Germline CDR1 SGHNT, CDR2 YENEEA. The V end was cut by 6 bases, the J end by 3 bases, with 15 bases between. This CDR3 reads CASRHTDSDYEQYF. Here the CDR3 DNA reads TGTGCCAGCAGACATACGGACAGTGACTACGAGCAGTACTTC.

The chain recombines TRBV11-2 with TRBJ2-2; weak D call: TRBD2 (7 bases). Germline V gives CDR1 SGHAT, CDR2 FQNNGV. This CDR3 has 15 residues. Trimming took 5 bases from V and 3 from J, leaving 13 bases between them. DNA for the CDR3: TGTGCCAGCAGCCTTAGGGGGGGAGACACCGGGGAGCTGTTTTTT. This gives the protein CASSLRGGDTGELFF.